The 7 T cell receptor beta chains given below trace back to one sample, sequenced in a study of blood T cells in healthy people across ages. A J-beta primer mix and a sample-barcoded 5' primer were used in a second PCR of about 7 to 12 cycles. TCRdb itself ran the 5' RACE reads through MiXCR, one entry per CDR3 protein. Among approximately 800,000 distinct CDR3 sequences listed, 62% were seen once. The sample taken for sequencing was blood. These receptors were taken from a man aged 30-40 years in good health.

With regard to this clonotype: With a much larger clone just one base away, this may be a read error. A read error is likely, as this CDR3 ends without the conserved phenylalanine or tryptophan. V usage is TRBV10-3 and J usage is TRBJ2-5; no firm D call. V was cut by 6 bases and J by 5 bases, with 13 bases left in between. Germline V gives CDR1 ENHRY, CDR2 SYGVKD. The length of the CDR3 is 13 residues. The CDR3: CAISAGGGETQYS. Written as DNA, the CDR3 is TGTGCCATCAGCGCTGGTGGTGGCGAGACCCAGTACTCC.

The chain recombines TRBV29-1 with TRBJ2-3; D is ambiguous. The V end was cut by 3 bases, the J end by 6 bases, with 7 bases between. The germline V gene encodes CDR1 SQVTM and CDR2 ANQGSEA. The CDR3 is 11 amino acids. CDR3 loop: CSVDPWDTQYF. CDR3 in DNA: TGCAGCGTTGATCCGTGGGATACGCAGTATTTT.

The table lists this clonotype with a few counts. This chain connects TRBV11-1 to TRBJ2-6; tentatively, D is TRBD1 (6 bases). Trimming pared 1 base from V and 2 bases from J, leaving 9 bases between. Germline loops: CDR1 SGHAT, CDR2 FQDESV (reference sequence). This CDR3 contains 16 residues. As DNA, the CDR3 is TGTGCCAGCAGCTTAGTAGGGGGAACTGGGGCCAACGTCCTGACTTTC. Residues: CASSLVGGTGANVLTF.

The rearrangement uses TRBV20-1 and TRBJ2-7; D is perhaps TRBD1 (6 bases). Germline values: CDR1 DFQATT, CDR2 SNEGSKA (reference sequence). The V end lost 3 bases, the J end lost 1 base, and 10 bases lay between the germline ends. This CDR3 comprises 13 residues. CDR3 bases: TGCAGTGCTAGGGGGACAAATTCCTACGAGCAGTACTTC. It codes for CSARGTNSYEQYF.

This clonotype has just a few counts. This sequence joins TRBV7-2 and TRBJ1-1; TRBD1 agrees at 9 bases. V lost 6 bases to trimming and J lost 4 bases; unmatched junction nucleotides: 6. The CDR3 is 14 amino acids. Germline V gene sequence: CDR1 SGHTA, CDR2 FQGNSA. The DNA of the CDR3 is TGTGCCAGCAGGCCACAGGGGGCGGGCACTGAAGCTTTCTTT. Amino acids: CASRPQGAGTEAFF.

The chain joins TRBV4-2 to TRBJ2-3; 10 nucleotides match TRBD1. Germline-derived CDR1 and CDR2 are LGHNA and YNFKEQ. V was clipped by 2 bases and J by 8 bases; unmatched bases: 10. The CDR3 loop spans 16 amino acids. CDR3 bases: TGTGCCAGCAGCCAATTGGGTGGGACAGGGGCGAGTACGCAGTATTTT. It encodes CASSQLGGTGASTQYF.

For this clonotype: Just one base apart from a much larger clone, this may be a read error. The chain uses TRBV5-1 and TRBJ2-3; D gene uncertain. Germline assignment: CDR1 SGHRS and CDR2 YFSETQ. Trimming took off 5 bases at V and 2 bases at J, with 15 bases between the two ends. The CDR3 loop spans 15 amino acids. CDR3 sequence (DNA): TGCGCCAGCAGTCGGCCGGGCGGAGCCACAGATACGCAGTATTTT. The encoded protein is CASSRPGGATDTQYF.